This record looks at one TCR beta chain sequence and its context. Its antigen is undetermined. This record belongs to a study of cytomegalovirus exposure and HLA in healthy donors. Study-level points and caveats: Most observed TCR sequences were rare, whereas some public TCRs were detected in many donors. Previously analyzed data showed that most TCR beta V segments were productive at a frequency of about 87% or about 30%.

The PCR ran on 60 Vbeta and 13 Jbeta primers. Produced via immunoSEQ multiplex PCR; TCRdb's table is partial and in-frame only. The data contain some 77,000 clones, about 80% of them singletons. This CDR3 region has 16 residues. Trimming left V 1 base short and J 7 bases short, with 14 bases between. Germline V gene sequence: CDR1 PRHDT, CDR2 FYEKMQ (reference sequence). This clonotype originated in a woman in her 50s in good health and CMV-seropositive. The chain uses TRBV13 and TRBJ1-6, with D possibly TRBD1 on 5 matching bases. The sample comprised PBMCs. The CDR3 here is CASSLAVGAPNSPLHF. CDR3 DNA: TGTGCCAGCAGCTTAGCAGTAGGGGCACCAAATTCACCCCTCCACTTT.